A single sample is the source of the 19 T cell receptor beta chains below, sequenced in a study of neurological immune-mediated disorders. TCRdb processed the 5' RACE reads anew with MiXCR; each CDR3 protein has one entry. The sample shows 50,000 or so distinct CDR3 sequences, about 3% of them seen only once. The sequenced material came from PBMCs. All receptors derive from a man aged 35 to 55 with multiple sclerosis.

A few counts support this clonotype. A read error is possible here, since a much larger clone lies one base away. This rearrangement joins TRBV6-5 to TRBJ2-5; D possibly matches TRBD1 or TRBD2 (6 bases each). Germline CDR1 reads MNHEY; CDR2 reads SVGAGI. CDR3 size: 14 residues. The DNA for the CDR3 is TGTGCCAGCAGTGGGCGGGACACCCAAGGGACCCAGTACTTC. This encodes CASSGRDTQGTQYF.

This clonotype was counted ten times or more. This rearrangement joins TRBV29-1 to TRBJ1-1, with 9 bases matching TRBD1. The V gene's germline CDR1 is SQVTM and CDR2 ANQGSEA. Trimming took 5 bases from V and 4 from J; bases not matched to a gene: 11. The CDR3 runs 15 residues. Here the CDR3 DNA reads TGCAGCGTTACTGCACAACTACAGGGGGCCACTGAAGCTTTCTTT. It yields the protein CSVTAQLQGATEAFF. Variable domain in full (rest from reference TRBV29-1 and TRBJ1-1): SAVISQKPSRDICQRGTSLTIQCQVDSQVTMMFWYRQQPGQSLTLIATANQGSEATYESGFVIDKFPISRPNLTFSTLTVSNMSPEDSSIYLCSVTAQLQGATEAFFGQGTRLTVV.

The V and J genes are TRBV20-1 and TRBJ1-5, with TRBD1 identical over 8 bases. The J segment lost 4 bases and the V segment lost 4 bases, leaving 3 bases of the junction unmatched. Germline CDR1 DFQATT, CDR2 SNEGSKA (reference sequence). The CDR3 contains 13 residues. The DNA for the CDR3 is TGCAGTGCTAAACAGGGGGTTAATCAGCCCCAGCATTTT. As protein: CSAKQGVNQPQHF.

This clonotype has a count of ten or more. This rearrangement joins TRBV7-9 to TRBJ2-5; 10 nucleotides agree with TRBD2. The CDR3 runs 17 residues. Looked up from germline, CDR1 is SEHNR and CDR2 is FQNEAQ (reference sequence). V trimming: 2 bases; J trimming: 0 bases; junction bases outside the gene matches: 6. DNA of the CDR3: TGTGCCAGCAGCTTATCAGCTAGCGGGGGTTACCAAGAGACCCAGTACTTC. Amino acids: CASSLSASGGYQETQYF.

This clonotype occurred many times. The chain joins TRBV5-5 to TRBJ2-1; D is ambiguous. V lost 5 bases, J lost 1 base, and 19 bases lay in between. CDR1 and CDR2 (germline): SGHKS, YYEKEE (reference sequence). The CDR3 is 17 amino acids. The CDR3 loop reads CASSQDDGVGSYNEQFF. The CDR3 DNA is TGTGCCAGCAGTCAGGACGATGGGGTAGGGTCCTACAATGAGCAGTTCTTC.

Notes on this clonotype: Without the conserved terminal phenylalanine or tryptophan, this CDR3 likely stems from a read error. The CDR3 loop reads CASRLGGPGETQYN. The CDR3 bases are TGTGCCAGCCGTCTCGGGGGGCCGGGGGAGACCCAGTACAAC. V and J are TRBV12-3 or TRBV12-4 and TRBJ2-5, with a tentative D call TRBD2 (7 bases). This CDR3 contains 14 residues. V lost 8 bases and J 5 bases, leaving 18 bases between the germline ends.

Concerning this clonotype itself: Possible read error: a much larger clone is one base away. V and J are TRBV25-1 and TRBJ2-7; the D is unclear. CDR3 length: 14 residues. Between the trimmed V and J ends, which lost 7 bases and 7 bases, there was a span of 20 bases. Looked up from germline, CDR1 is MGHDK and CDR2 is SYGVNS. The CDR3 DNA reads TGTGCCAGCACCCTTAAACCGATTCGCGAAGAGCAGTACTTC. Protein sequence: CASTLKPIREEQYF.

This clonotype came up many times. At one end the junction does not follow the germline gene, possibly because of a read error. This rearrangement joins TRBV10-3 to TRBJ1-5; possible D gene TRBD1, 6 bases. The CDR3 contains 14 residues. Germline lookup yields CDR1 ENHRY and CDR2 SYGVKD. The CDR3: CAISGTPNGQPQNF. In DNA form, the CDR3 reads TGTGCCATCAGCGGGACACCGAACGGTCAGCCCCAGAATTTT.

This clonotype came up many times. This sequence joins TRBV7-2 and TRBJ2-1, with D possibly TRBD1 on 6 matching bases. This CDR3 has 14 amino acids. Trimming removed 1 base at V and 9 bases at J, with 13 bases between. Germline V lookup: CDR1 SGHTA, CDR2 FQGNSA. CDR3 bases: TGTGCCAGCAGCTTAGGACAGTCCAGGGGTGAGCAGTTCTTC. The encoded protein is CASSLGQSRGEQFF.

This clonotype was seen a few times. Just one base apart from a much larger clone, this may be a read error. V gene TRBV7-9 combines with J gene TRBJ2-7, with a weak D call TRBD1 (6 bases). This CDR3 has 12 amino acids. V dropped 5 bases and J dropped 5 bases, with 10 bases sitting between them. Looked up from germline, CDR1 is SEHNR and CDR2 is FQNEAQ (reference sequence). CDR3 in DNA: TGTGCCAGCAGCCCGAACAGGGACGAGCAGTACTTC. This codes for CASSPNRDEQYF.

This clonotype was detected many times. The chain carries TRBV20-1 and TRBJ1-5; D is undetermined. V was shortened by 6 bases and J by 2 bases, with 17 bases between the two germline ends. The CDR3 sequence is 15 residues long. The germline gives CDR1 DFQATT, CDR2 SNEGSKA (reference sequence). CDR3 bases: TGCAGTGCCCGGACCGGGGTTTCGCGCAATCAGCCCCAGCATTTT. This translates into CSARTGVSRNQPQHF.

This clonotype was picked up many times. The rearrangement links TRBV5-5 to TRBJ2-7, with a tentative D call TRBD1 (6 bases). Trimming pared 1 base from V and 4 bases from J, leaving 21 bases between. This CDR3 has 17 amino acids. Germline V gene sequence: CDR1 SGHKS, CDR2 YYEKEE (reference sequence). The CDR3 reads CASSLTGGRTDSYEQYF. The CDR3 region has the DNA TGTGCCAGCAGCTTGACAGGTGGGCGGACAGACTCGTACGAGCAGTACTTC. The variable domain in full, with the rest retrieved from reference TRBV5-5 and TRBJ2-7, is DAGVTQSPTHLIKTRGQQVTLRCSPISGHKSVSWYQQVLGQGPQFIFQYYEKEERGRGNFPDRFSARQFPNYSSELNVNALLLGDSALYLCASSLTGGRTDSYEQYFGPGTRLTVT.

This clonotype was observed at least ten times. This sequence joins TRBV2 and TRBJ2-2, with D perhaps matching TRBD1 (5 bases). The V gene's germline CDR1 is SNHLY and CDR2 FYNNEI. V was shortened by 7 bases and J by 6 bases, with 21 bases between the two germline ends. The CDR3 is 16 amino acids. The CDR3, as DNA: TGTGCCAGCAATAGGCTACTAAGACAGTCCTCCGGGGAGCTGTTTTTT. This encodes CASNRLLRQSSGELFF.

By its share, this clonotype is medium-sized. The rearrangement links TRBV5-1 to TRBJ2-7, with 7 nucleotides matching TRBD1. Trimming took 4 bases from V and 6 from J; bases not matched to a gene: 19. CDR1 and CDR2 from the germline V gene are SGHRS and YFSETQ. The CDR3 has 17 residues. The CDR3 DNA reads TGCGCCAGCAGCCTCCGGGACAGACCTATTGATCCTACCGAGCAGTACTTC. It codes for CASSLRDRPIDPTEQYF. Using reference TRBV5-1 and TRBJ2-7 for the parts outside the CDR3, the full variable domain is KAGVTQTPRYLIKTRGQQVTLSCSPISGHRSVSWYQQTPGQGLQFLFEYFSETQRNKGNFPGRFSGRQFSNSRSEMNVSTLELGDSALYLCASSLRDRPIDPTEQYFGPGTRLTVT.

This clonotype came up many times. One end of the junction fails to match germline, which may point to a read error. The J gene is TRBJ1-5, the V gene TRBV24-1, with TRBD1 matching 8 bases. The CDR3 spans 14 residues. CDR1 is KGHDR, CDR2 SFDVKD, per germline. The CDR3 loop reads CATSDDRGNQPQNF. CDR3 coding DNA: TGTGCCACCAGTGATGACAGGGGAAATCAGCCCCAGAATTTT.

This clonotype was seen many times. V usage is TRBV5-1 and J usage is TRBJ2-2; D may correspond to TRBD1 or TRBD2 (5 bases each). With 4 bases removed from V and 4 bases from J, the gap between germline ends came to 11 bases. The CDR3 has 14 amino acids. Germline-derived CDR1 and CDR2 are SGHRS and YFSETQ. The CDR3 bases are TGCGCCAGCAGCGAAGGGGAGAGCACCGGGGAGCTGTTTTTT. This encodes CASSEGESTGELFF. The whole variable domain, filled in from reference TRBV5-1 and TRBJ2-2, reads KAGVTQTPRYLIKTRGQQVTLSCSPISGHRSVSWYQQTPGQGLQFLFEYFSETQRNKGNFPGRFSGRQFSNSRSEMNVSTLELGDSALYLCASSEGESTGELFFGEGSRLTVL.

This clonotype was recorded at least ten times. This chain uses TRBV4-2 with TRBJ1-3, with D uncertain. Germline V gives CDR1 LGHNA, CDR2 YNFKEQ. The V end lost 6 bases, the J end lost 0 bases, and 9 bases lay between the germline ends. The CDR3 has 14 amino acids. The CDR3 protein is CASSTVSSGNTIYF. CDR3 bases: TGTGCCAGCAGTACCGTATCCTCTGGAAACACCATATATTTT.

Concerning this clonotype itself: One base away lies a much larger clone, so this may be a sequencing read error. The rearrangement uses TRBV27 and TRBJ1-5; 10 bases fit TRBD1. CDR1 and CDR2 from the germline V gene are MNHEY and SMNVEV (reference sequence). This CDR3 spans 14 amino acids. CDR3 in DNA: TGTGCCAGCAGTCGGACAGGGGGATGGCAGCCCCAGAATTTT. Amino acids: CASSRTGGWQPQNF.

V gene TRBV5-1 combines with J gene TRBJ1-6, with 7 bases matching TRBD1. This CDR3 is 15 amino acids long. Germline V gives CDR1 SGHRS, CDR2 YFSETQ. With V trimmed by 4 bases and J by 10 bases, 11 bases remained unmatched. In DNA form, the CDR3 reads TGCGCCAGCAGCGGCGGACAGGCCTTGGGCTCACCCCTCCACTTT. Amino acid sequence: CASSGGQALGSPLHF.